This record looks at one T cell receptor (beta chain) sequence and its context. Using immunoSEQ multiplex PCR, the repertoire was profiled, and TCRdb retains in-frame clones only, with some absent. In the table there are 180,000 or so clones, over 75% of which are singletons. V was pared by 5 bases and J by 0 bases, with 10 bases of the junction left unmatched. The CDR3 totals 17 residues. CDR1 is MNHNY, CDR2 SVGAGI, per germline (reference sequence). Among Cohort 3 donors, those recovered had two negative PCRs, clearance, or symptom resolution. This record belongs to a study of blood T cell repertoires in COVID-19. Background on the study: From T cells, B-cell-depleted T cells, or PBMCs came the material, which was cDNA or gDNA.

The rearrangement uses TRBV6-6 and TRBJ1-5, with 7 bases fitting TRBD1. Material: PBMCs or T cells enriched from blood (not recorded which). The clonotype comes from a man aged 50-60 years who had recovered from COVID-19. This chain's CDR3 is CASSPFTGALSNQPQHF. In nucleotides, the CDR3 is TGTGCCAGCAGTCCTTTTACAGGGGCCCTTAGCAATCAGCCCCAGCATTTT.